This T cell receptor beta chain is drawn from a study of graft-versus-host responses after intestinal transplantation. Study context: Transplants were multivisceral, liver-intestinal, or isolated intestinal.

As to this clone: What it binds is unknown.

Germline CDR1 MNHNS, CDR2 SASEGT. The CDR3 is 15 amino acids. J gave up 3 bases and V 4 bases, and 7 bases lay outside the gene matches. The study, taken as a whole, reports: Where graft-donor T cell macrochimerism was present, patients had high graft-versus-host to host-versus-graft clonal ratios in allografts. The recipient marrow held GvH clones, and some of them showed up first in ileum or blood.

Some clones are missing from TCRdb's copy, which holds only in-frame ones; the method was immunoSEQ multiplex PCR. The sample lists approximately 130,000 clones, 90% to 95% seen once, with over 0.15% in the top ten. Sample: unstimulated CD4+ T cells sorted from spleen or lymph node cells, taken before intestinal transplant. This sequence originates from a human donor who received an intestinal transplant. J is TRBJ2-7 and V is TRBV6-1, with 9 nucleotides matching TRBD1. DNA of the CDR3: TGTGCCAGCAGTGCAACAGGGGGCCTTGGCTACGAGCAGTACTTC. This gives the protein CASSATGGLGYEQYF.